The next 10 T cell receptor beta chains were all read from a single sample in a study of T cell responses to AZD1222 COVID-19 vaccine. Libraries were prepared by immunoSEQ multiplex PCR; TCRdb keeps only in-frame clonotypes and omits some of them. The table has around 95,000 clones, about nine tenths seen once. Sample: peripheral blood, taken on day 0 of AZD1222 vaccination. The receptors here all came from an adult in good health.

V usage is TRBV5-1 and J usage is TRBJ1-4; weak D call: TRBD1 (5 bases). There are 14 residues in the CDR3. CDR1 is SGHRS and CDR2 is YFSETQ in the germline V gene. V lost 3 bases, J lost 4 bases, and 10 bases lay in between. CDR3 bases: TGCGCCAGCAGCTGGGGGGAGGATAATGAAAAACTGTTTTTT. It is translated as CASSWGEDNEKLFF.

The chain links TRBV27 to TRBJ1-1, with no clear D. Deletions cut 7 bases from V and 11 bases from J, with 17 bases between. This CDR3 is built from 12 residues. Germline V gene data show CDR1 as MNHEY and CDR2 as SMNVEV (reference sequence). CDR3 protein: CASNTPNGRAFF. CDR3 coding DNA: TGTGCCAGCAATACTCCGAATGGGAGGGCTTTCTTT.

This chain links TRBV18 with TRBJ1-5; D is uncertain. CDR1 is KGHSH, CDR2 LQKENI, per germline. This CDR3 region has 16 residues. V was pared by 2 bases and J by 3 bases, with 14 bases between. DNA for the CDR3: TGTGCCAGCTCACCAGTCGCGGCCAAACTCAATCAGCCCCAGCATTTT. Its protein is CASSPVAAKLNQPQHF.

This chain connects TRBV7-8 to TRBJ2-1; D is ambiguous. The CDR3 is made up of 16 amino acids. Looked up from germline, CDR1 is SGHVS and CDR2 is FQNEAQ. V lost 2 bases to trimming and J lost 6 bases, with 17 bases between them. This CDR3 is CASSLSPMGRTNEQFF. The CDR3 bases are TGTGCCAGCAGCTTAAGCCCGATGGGAAGAACCAATGAGCAGTTCTTC.

The chain carries TRBV9 and TRBJ1-1; D not resolved. Germline CDR1 SGDLS, CDR2 YYNGEE. V was cut by 0 bases and J by 5 bases, with 17 bases left in between. The CDR3 totals 16 residues. The CDR3 region has the DNA TGTGCCAGCAGCGTAGCTACGTCGGGAGTAAGGACTGAAGCTTTCTTT. Its translation: CASSVATSGVRTEAFF.

The J gene is TRBJ1-2, the V gene TRBV27, with D unresolved. The CDR3 contains 13 residues. The germline CDR1 and CDR2 sequences are MNHEY and SMNVEV (reference sequence). V was trimmed by 3 bases and J by 8 bases, leaving 13 bases between them. The CDR3 nucleotides read TGTGCCAGCAGTTTTGAGGGAGATCGAGGCTACACCTTC. Translation gives CASSFEGDRGYTF.

This chain connects TRBV18 to TRBJ2-7; 7 bases agree with TRBD1. Trimming at V came to 4 bases and at J to 3 bases, leaving 6 bases not matched to a gene. This CDR3 has 14 residues. Germline V gene lookup returns CDR1 KGHSH and CDR2 LQKENI. CDR3 sequence (DNA): TGTGCCAGCTCACACCGGGACAGACTCTACGAGCAGTACTTC. Its translation: CASSHRDRLYEQYF.

This chain connects TRBV6-6 to TRBJ2-5; no firm D call. Germline lookup yields CDR1 MNHNY and CDR2 SVGAGI (reference sequence). The CDR3 is 13 amino acids. V lost 2 bases and J lost 2, with 6 bases in between. Here the CDR3 DNA reads TGTGCCAGCAGTTACCGGAAGCAAGAGACCCAGTACTTC. It specifies CASSYRKQETQYF.

Only one count was recorded for this clone. The genes are TRBV5-4 and TRBJ1-1, with 9 nucleotides matching TRBD1. CDR1 and CDR2 (germline): SGHNT, YYREEE (reference sequence). The CDR3 has 15 amino acids. V trimming: 6 bases; J trimming: 5 bases; junction bases outside the gene matches: 11. The CDR3 is CASTPNRGQGTEAFF. The CDR3 region has the DNA TGTGCCAGCACCCCTAACAGGGGGCAGGGGACTGAAGCTTTCTTT.

The J gene is TRBJ2-5, the V gene TRBV7-9; no clear D. Trimming took off 1 base at V and 4 bases at J, with 4 bases between the two ends. The germline V gene has CDR1 SEHNR and CDR2 FQNEAQ (reference sequence). This CDR3 comprises 12 residues. The CDR3 here is CASSLVRETQYF. The CDR3 bases are TGTGCCAGCAGCTTAGTACGAGAGACCCAGTACTTC.